Listed here are 8 T cell receptor beta chains from one sample, sequenced in a study of T cell repertoires in cytomegalovirus infection. These receptors have no known antigen. Each CDR3 protein gets one entry after TCRdb re-called the reads with MiXCR. The table shows 700,000 to 900,000 distinct CDR3 sequences, with about 28% occurring only once. This material consisted of cultured CD8+ T cells from PBMCs, taken from culture after CMV antigen stimulation. These receptors were obtained from a human donor in good health (CMV status not recorded). Some clones in this sample may be carry-over from other donors' samples.

This sequence joins TRBV12-3 or TRBV12-4 and TRBJ1-4; the match to TRBD1 covers 8 bases. The ends lost 6 bases at V and 4 bases at J; junction bases unmatched: 4. The CDR3 sequence is 14 residues long. CDR3: CASRGTGGNEKLFF. For the CDR3, the DNA is TGTGCCAGCAGGGGGACAGGAGGTAATGAAAAACTGTTTTTT.

The genes are TRBV10-3 and TRBJ1-6, with D unresolved. Germline assignment: CDR1 ENHRY and CDR2 SYGVKD. This CDR3 is built from 15 residues. Trimming removed 3 bases at V and 6 bases at J, with 12 bases between. The DNA of the CDR3 is TGTGCCATCAGTGATGATGGGAACCTTAATTCACCCCTCCACTTT. Amino acid sequence: CAISDDGNLNSPLHF.

This clonotype turned up a few times. The chain couples TRBV27 to TRBJ2-5, with 10 bases that match TRBD1. Germline V CDR1 and CDR2: MNHEY, SMNVEV (reference sequence). With 2 bases clipped from V and 5 bases from J, the junction kept 11 bases outside the gene matches. The CDR3 has 17 amino acids. The CDR3 spells CASSLRQGAYRMETQYF. CDR3 DNA sequence: TGTGCCAGCAGTTTAAGACAGGGGGCTTATAGGATGGAGACCCAGTACTTC.

In its sample, this clonotype was seen a few times. V gene TRBV2 combines with J gene TRBJ2-1, with 7 positions matching TRBD1. The V segment lost 3 bases and the J segment 6 bases; nucleotides outside the gene matches: 2. The CDR3 extends over 13 amino acids. Looked up from germline, CDR1 is SNHLY and CDR2 is FYNNEI. The CDR3 bases are TGTGCCAGCAGTGATTACAGGGGCAATGAGCAGTTCTTC. It is translated as CASSDYRGNEQFF. The full variable domain, its missing parts supplied by reference TRBV2 and TRBJ2-1, is EPEVTQTPSHQVTQMGQEVILRCVPISNHLYFYWYRQILGQKVEFLVSFYNNEISEKSEIFDDQFSVERPDGSNFTLKIRSTKLEDSAMYFCASSDYRGNEQFFGPGTRLTVL.

This clonotype came up a few times. The rearrangement joins TRBV19 to TRBJ1-1; D unclear. V was pared by 5 bases and J by 5 bases, with 12 bases between. The CDR3 length is 13 residues. Germline CDR1 is LNHDA and CDR2 is SQIVND (reference sequence). CDR3 DNA: TGTGCCAGTAGTCTTTGGAGAAGGACTGAAGCTTTCTTT. Translated: CASSLWRRTEAFF.

The CDR3 sequence: CSARDSFRAGELFF. CDR3 in DNA: TGCAGTGCTAGAGATTCATTTCGGGCCGGGGAGCTGTTTTTT. V and J are TRBV20-1 and TRBJ2-2; no reliable D call. Germline assignment: CDR1 DFQATT and CDR2 SNEGSKA (reference sequence). The CDR3 is 14 amino acids. Trimming stripped 0 bases from V and 6 bases from J, with 11 bases between.

V and J are TRBV10-3 and TRBJ2-5; 11 bases map to TRBD1. This CDR3 comprises 15 residues. V dropped 2 bases and J dropped 5; count of bases not matched to a gene: 4. In germline, CDR1 is ENHRY, CDR2 SYGVKD. The CDR3: CAISEGQGAWETQYF. In nucleotides, the CDR3 is TGTGCCATCAGTGAGGGACAGGGGGCATGGGAGACCCAGTACTTC.

V usage is TRBV7-9 and J usage is TRBJ2-3, with TRBD1 matching over 8 bases. Trimming removed 1 base from V and 5 bases from J; junction bases left unmatched: 5. The CDR3 has 15 amino acids. Germline CDR1 is SEHNR and CDR2 is FQNEAQ (reference sequence). The CDR3 DNA reads TGTGCCAGCAGCTTAGTCCAGGGGGCGGAAGATACGCAGTATTTT. Its protein product is CASSLVQGAEDTQYF.